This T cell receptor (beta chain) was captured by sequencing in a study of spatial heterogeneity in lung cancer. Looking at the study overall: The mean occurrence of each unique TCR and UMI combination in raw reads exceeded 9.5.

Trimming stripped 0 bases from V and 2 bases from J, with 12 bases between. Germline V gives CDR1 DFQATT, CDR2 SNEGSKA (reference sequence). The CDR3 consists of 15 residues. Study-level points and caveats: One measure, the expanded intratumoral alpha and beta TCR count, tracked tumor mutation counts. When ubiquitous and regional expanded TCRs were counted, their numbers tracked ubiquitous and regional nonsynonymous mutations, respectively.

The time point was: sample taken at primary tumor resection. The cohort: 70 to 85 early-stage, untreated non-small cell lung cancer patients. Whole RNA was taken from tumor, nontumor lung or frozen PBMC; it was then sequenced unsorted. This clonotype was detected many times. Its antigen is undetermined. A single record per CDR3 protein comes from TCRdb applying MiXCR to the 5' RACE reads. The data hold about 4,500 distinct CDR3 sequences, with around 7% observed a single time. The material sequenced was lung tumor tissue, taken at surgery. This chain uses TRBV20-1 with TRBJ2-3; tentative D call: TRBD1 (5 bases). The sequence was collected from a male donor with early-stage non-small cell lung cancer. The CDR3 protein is CSARDWGGSTDTQYF. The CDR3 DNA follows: TGCAGTGCTAGAGATTGGGGCGGTTCCACAGATACGCAGTATTTT.